This T cell receptor beta chain was sequenced in a study of cytomegalovirus exposure and HLA in healthy donors. Study details: Of all 400 or so donors who were genotyped, 80% to 85% belonged to the Caucasian-associated ancestry cluster.

The PCR made use of 60 Vbeta and 13 Jbeta primers. This table comes from immunoSEQ multiplex PCR, and its TCRdb copy is limited to in-frame clones, with some not included. The sample carries approximately 170,000 clones, over 80% recorded once. Study-wide results and limits: Immune exposure information available was restricted to CMV serostatus.

The CDR3 runs to 13 residues. The ends were cut back, 7 bases at V and 7 bases at J, with 15 bases in the middle. From germline, CDR1 is SGHRS and CDR2 YFSETQ. A note on this clone: Its antigen is not known.

Material for sequencing was PBMCs. This clonotype was obtained from a human donor in good health. The V call is TRBV5-1, the J call TRBJ2-1; D is perhaps TRBD2 (5 bases). The CDR3 DNA is TGCGCCAGCCAAACGACCGGGAAGAATGAGCAGTTCTTC. The encoded protein is CASQTTGKNEQFF.